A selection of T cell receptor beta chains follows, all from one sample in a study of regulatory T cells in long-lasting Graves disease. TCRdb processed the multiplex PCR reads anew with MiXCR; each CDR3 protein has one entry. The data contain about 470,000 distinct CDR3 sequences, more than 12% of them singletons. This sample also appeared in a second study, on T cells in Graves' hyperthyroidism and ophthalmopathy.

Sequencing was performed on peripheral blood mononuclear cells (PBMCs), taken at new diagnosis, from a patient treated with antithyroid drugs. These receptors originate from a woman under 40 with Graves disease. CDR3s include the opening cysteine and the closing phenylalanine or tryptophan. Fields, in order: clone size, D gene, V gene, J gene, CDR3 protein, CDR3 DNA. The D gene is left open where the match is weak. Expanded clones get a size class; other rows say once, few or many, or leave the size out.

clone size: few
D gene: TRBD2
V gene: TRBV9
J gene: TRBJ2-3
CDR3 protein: CASSGTGTSGRADADTQYF
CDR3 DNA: TGTGCCAGCAGCGGAACCGGGACTAGCGGGAGGGCCGACGCAGATACGCAGTATTTT

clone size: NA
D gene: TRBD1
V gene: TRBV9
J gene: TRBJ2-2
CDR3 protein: CASRSGQGTTGELFF
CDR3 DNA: TGTGCCAGCAGGTCGGGACAGGGAACCACCGGGGAGCTGTTTTTT

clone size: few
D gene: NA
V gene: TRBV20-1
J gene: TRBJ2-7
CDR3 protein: CSARGMAEGYEQYF
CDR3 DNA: TGCAGTGCTAGAGGTATGGCAGAGGGCTACGAGCAGTACTTC

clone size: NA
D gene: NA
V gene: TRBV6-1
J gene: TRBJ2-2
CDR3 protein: CASSEGWVSGELFF
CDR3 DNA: TGTGCCAGCAGTGAAGGTTGGGTCTCCGGGGAGCTGTTTTTT

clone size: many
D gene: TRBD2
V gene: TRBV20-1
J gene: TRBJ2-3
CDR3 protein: CSARELLAGGADTQYF
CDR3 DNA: TGCAGTGCTAGAGAGTTGCTAGCGGGAGGCGCAGATACGCAGTATTTT

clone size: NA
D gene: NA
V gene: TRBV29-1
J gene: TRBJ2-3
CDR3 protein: CSVEKGPDTQYF
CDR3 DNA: TGCAGCGTTGAAAAGGGGCCAGATACGCAGTATTTT

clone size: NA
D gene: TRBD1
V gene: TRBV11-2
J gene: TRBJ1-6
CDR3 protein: CASSPTGQGHSPLHF
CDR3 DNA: TGTGCCAGCAGCCCAACGGGACAGGGCCACTCACCCCTCCACTTT

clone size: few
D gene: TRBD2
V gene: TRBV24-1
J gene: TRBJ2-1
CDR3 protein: CATRTSGSSYNEQFF
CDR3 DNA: TGTGCCACGAGGACTAGCGGGAGCTCCTACAATGAGCAGTTCTTC

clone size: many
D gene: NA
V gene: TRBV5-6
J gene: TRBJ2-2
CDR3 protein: CASSSDMSLGELFF
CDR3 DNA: TGTGCCAGCAGCTCCGATATGTCGCTTGGGGAGCTGTTTTTT

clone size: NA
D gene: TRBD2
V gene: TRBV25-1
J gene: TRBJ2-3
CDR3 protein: CASGSKREGRDTQYF
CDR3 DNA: TGTGCCAGCGGCTCCAAGCGGGAGGGTCGAGATACGCAGTATTTT

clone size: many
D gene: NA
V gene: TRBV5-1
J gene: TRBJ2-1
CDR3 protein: CASRDLADSYNEQFF
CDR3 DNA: TGCGCCAGCAGAGACCTAGCAGACTCCTACAATGAGCAGTTCTTC

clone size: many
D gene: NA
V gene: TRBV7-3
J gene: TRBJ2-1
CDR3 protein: CASSLSSLALSYNEQFF
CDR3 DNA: TGTGCCAGCAGCTTATCGTCGCTAGCCCTCTCCTACAATGAGCAGTTCTTC

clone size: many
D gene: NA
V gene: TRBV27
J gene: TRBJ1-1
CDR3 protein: CASSRYKNTEAFF
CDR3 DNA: TGTGCCAGCAGTAGATACAAGAACACTGAAGCTTTCTTT

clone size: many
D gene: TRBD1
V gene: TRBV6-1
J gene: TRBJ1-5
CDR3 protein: CATNPDRGISQPQHF
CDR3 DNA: TGTGCCACCAACCCGGACAGGGGTATTAGTCAGCCCCAGCATTTT

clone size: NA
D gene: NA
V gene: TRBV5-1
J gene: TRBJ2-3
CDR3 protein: CASSLVRNGDTQYF
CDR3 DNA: TGCGCCAGCAGCTTGGTTAGAAATGGGGATACGCAGTATTTT

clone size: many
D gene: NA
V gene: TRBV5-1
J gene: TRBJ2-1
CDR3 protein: CASSGEEGYNEQFF
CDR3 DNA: TGCGCCAGCAGTGGAGAAGAGGGGTACAATGAGCAGTTCTTC

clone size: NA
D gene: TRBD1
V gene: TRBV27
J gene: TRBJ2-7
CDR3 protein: CASKMDRGYEQYF
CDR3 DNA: TGTGCCAGCAAGATGGACAGGGGTTACGAGCAGTACTTC

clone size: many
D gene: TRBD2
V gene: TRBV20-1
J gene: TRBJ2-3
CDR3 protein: CSASGGTEPSTDTQYF
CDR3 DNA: TGCAGTGCTAGCGGGGGGACTGAGCCTAGCACAGATACGCAGTATTTT

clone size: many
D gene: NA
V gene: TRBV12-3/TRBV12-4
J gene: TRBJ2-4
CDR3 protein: CASQEGAKNIQYF
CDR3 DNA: TGTGCCAGCCAAGAAGGGGCCAAAAACATTCAGTACTTC

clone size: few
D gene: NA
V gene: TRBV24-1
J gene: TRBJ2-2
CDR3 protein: CATSDSTRAANTGELFF
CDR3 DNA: TGTGCCACCAGTGACTCCACTAGAGCAGCGAACACCGGGGAGCTGTTTTTT

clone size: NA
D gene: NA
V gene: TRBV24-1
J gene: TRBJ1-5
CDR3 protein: CATKTNNQPQHF
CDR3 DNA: TGTGCCACCAAGACAAACAATCAGCCCCAGCATTTT

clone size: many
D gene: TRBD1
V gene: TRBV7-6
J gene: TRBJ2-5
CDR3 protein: CASSLGQPGTGSTQETQYF
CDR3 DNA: TGTGCCAGCAGCTTAGGGCAACCCGGGACAGGGAGTACCCAAGAGACCCAGTACTTC

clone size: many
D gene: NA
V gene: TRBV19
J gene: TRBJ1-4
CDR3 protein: CASSFLTGEKLFF
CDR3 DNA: TGTGCCAGTAGCTTTTTGACGGGAGAAAAACTGTTTTTT

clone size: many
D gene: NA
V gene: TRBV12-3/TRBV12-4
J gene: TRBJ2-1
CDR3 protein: CASSPLPGVSYNEQFF
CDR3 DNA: TGTGCCAGCAGCCCCCTCCCGGGAGTCTCCTACAATGAGCAGTTCTTC

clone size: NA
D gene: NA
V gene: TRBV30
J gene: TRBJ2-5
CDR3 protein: CAWSVTRWGGQETQYF
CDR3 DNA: TGTGCCTGGAGTGTTACGCGGTGGGGGGGGCAGGAGACCCAGTACTTC

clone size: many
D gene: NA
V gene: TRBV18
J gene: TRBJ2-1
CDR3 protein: CASSPPGVDNEQFF
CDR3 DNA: TGTGCCAGCTCACCGCCGGGCGTGGATAATGAGCAGTTCTTC

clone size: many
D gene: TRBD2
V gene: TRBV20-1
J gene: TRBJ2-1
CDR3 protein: CSLAGGGSYNEQFF
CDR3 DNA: TGCAGTCTAGCGGGAGGGGGTTCCTACAATGAGCAGTTCTTC